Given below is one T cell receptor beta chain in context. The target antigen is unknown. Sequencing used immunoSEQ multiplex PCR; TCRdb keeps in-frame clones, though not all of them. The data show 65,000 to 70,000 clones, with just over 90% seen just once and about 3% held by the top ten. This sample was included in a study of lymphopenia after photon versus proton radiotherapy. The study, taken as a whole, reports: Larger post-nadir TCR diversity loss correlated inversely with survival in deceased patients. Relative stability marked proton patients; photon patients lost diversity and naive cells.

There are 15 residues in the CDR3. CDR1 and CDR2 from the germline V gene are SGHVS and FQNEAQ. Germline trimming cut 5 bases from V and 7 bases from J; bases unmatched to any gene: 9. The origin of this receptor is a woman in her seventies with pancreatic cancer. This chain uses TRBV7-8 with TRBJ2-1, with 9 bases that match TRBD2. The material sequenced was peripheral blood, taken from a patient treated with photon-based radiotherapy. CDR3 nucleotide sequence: TGTGCCAGCAGCCTACGTGCGGGAGGGCCTAATGAGCAGTTCTTC. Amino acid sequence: CASSLRAGGPNEQFF.